This T cell receptor beta chain was documented in a study of CXCR3-negative and CXCR3-positive naive CD8 T cells (dated by TCRdb to the late 2010s). Background on the whole study: In total, 110 million to 150 million TRB reads were obtained, corresponding to roughly 1.5 +/- 0.3 million reads per library. The diversity and physicochemical repertoire analyses included around 10 donors pooled from two independent experiments. Naive subsets from several donors and memory cells from 3 donors were included in the TRBV-TRBJ cluster analysis.

For every CD8+ T cell subset, approximately 300,000 cells were flow-sorted straight into RLT lysis buffer, and each subset was sorted in triplicate. To exclude memory contaminants, naive CD8+ T cells were stringently defined as CD45RO-CCR7+CD27+CD95-. Standard density gradient centrifugation was used to isolate peripheral blood mononuclear cells from buffy coats. Naive CXCR3-negative and CXCR3-positive CD8+ T cells were flow-sorted on a FACSAria III. Total RNA was extracted from sorted cells with an RNeasy Mini Kit. The data were produced on a NextSeq 550. The Human TCR Profiling Kit (MiLaboratory) was used to prepare UMI-labeled 5' RACE TRB cDNA libraries. cDNA synthesis used the entire amount of extracted RNA, and PCR amplification then used the entire amount of cDNA produced. Libraries were prepared in parallel with an identical number of PCR cycles. Concerning the study's data processing: With a requirement of at least two reads per UMI, MIGEC and MiXCR extracted about 52,000 +/- 9,100 unique UMI-labeled TRB cDNA molecules per library. On average, each library contained roughly 40,000 +/- 10,000 functional in-frame TRB CDR3 nucleotide clonotypes without stop codons. Diversity metrics, including normalized Shannon-Wiener and Chao1, were computed in VDJtools after downsampling to 5000 UMI-labeled TRB molecules per sample. VDJtools computed clonotype-size-weighted physicochemical properties of the central five CDR3 residues: interaction energy, strength, volume and Kidera factor 4. TCRdb reprocessed the sequencing reads and holds a single record per CDR3 protein sequence, with no DNA. Here the V and J calls rest on TCRdb's processing, not on the authors' analysis. The data table for this sample lists around 88,000 distinct CDR3 sequences. The ten top clones hold approximately 1.1% of the sample.

From cysteine to phenylalanine, the CDR3 is 13 amino acids long. The DNA is not on file. CDR1 and CDR2, per the germline V gene (reference sequence), are LNHDA and SQIVND. Summary of the overall study and its limitations: Repertoire diversity was comparably high in both naive subsets but much lower in memory CD8+ T cells. CXCR3 expression partially decreased after cryopreservation, so most assays used freshly isolated PBMCs. Compared with CXCR3-negative naive cells, CXCR3-positive naive cells had TRB CDR3s with higher hydrophobicity (lower Kidera factor 4), lower energy, and higher strength and volume indices. Naive CXCR3-negative and CXCR3-positive cells from the same donor showed similar TRBV-TRBJ usage, whereas memory cells showed distinct patterns. Because surface CD5, which has been linked to self-reactivity in mice, was comparable between naive subsets, TCR interaction strength was also inferred from TRB CDR3 physicochemical properties.

Worth noting for this clonotype: The antigen it binds to is not known.

The source is a human donor in good health. Some clones in this sample may be carry-over from other donors' samples. The receptor chain draws on TRBV19 and TRBJ2-7; TCRdb calls TRBD1, which cannot be checked without DNA. Sequenced input: naive CXCR3+ CD8+ T cells from blood. Interpreted using the paper, the cell subset or site label stands for: CD45RO-CCR7+CD27+CD95- naive CD8+ T cells expressing CXCR3 (TNR3+). This receptor carries the CDR3 CASSTSTAHEQYF. Reference TRBV19 and TRBJ2-7 proteins supply the regions before and after the CDR3; the full variable domain is: DGGITQSPKYLFRKEGQNVTLSCEQNLNHDAMYWYRQDPGQGLRLIYYSQIVNDFQKGDIAEGYSVSREKKESFPLTVTSAQKNPTAFYLCASSTSTAHEQYFGPGTRLTVT.